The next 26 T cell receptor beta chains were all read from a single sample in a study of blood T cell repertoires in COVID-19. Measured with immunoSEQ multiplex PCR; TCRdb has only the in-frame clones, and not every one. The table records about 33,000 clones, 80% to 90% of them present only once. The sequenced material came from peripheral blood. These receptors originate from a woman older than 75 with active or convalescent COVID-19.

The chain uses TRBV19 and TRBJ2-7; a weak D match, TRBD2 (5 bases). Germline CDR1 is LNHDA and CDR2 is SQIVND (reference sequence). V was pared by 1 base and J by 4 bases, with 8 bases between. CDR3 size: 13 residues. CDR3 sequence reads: CASSIARGYEQYF. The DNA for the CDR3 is TGTGCCAGTAGTATAGCCCGGGGTTACGAGCAGTACTTC.

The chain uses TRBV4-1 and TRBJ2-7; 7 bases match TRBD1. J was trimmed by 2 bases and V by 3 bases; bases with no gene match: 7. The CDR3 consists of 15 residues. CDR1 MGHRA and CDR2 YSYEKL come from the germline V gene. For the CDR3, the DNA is TGCGCCAGCAGCCAGAGCGGACAGGTTCCCTACGAGCAGTACTTC. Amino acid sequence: CASSQSGQVPYEQYF.

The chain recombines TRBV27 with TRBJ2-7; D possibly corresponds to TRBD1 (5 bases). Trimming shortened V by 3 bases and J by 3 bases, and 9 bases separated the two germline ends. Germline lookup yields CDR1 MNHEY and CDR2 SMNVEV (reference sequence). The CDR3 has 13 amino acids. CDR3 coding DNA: TGTGCCAGCAGTTTCAAGGGGAACTACGAGCAGTACTTC. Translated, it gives CASSFKGNYEQYF.

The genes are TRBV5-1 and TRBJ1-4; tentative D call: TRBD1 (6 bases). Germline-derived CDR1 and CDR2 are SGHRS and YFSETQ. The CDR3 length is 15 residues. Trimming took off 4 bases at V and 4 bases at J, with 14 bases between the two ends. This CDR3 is CASSPRQADNEKLFF. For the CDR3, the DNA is TGCGCCAGCAGCCCACGACAGGCGGATAATGAAAAACTGTTTTTT.

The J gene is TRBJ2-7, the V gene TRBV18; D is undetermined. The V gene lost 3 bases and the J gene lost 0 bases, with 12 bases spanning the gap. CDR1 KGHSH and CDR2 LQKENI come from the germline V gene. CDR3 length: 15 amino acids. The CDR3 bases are TGTGCCAGCTCACCCCCGCGGTTAAGCTCCTACGAGCAGTACTTC. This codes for CASSPPRLSSYEQYF.

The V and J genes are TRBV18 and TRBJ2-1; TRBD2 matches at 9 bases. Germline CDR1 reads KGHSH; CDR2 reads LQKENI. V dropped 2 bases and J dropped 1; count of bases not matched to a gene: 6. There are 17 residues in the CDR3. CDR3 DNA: TGTGCCAGCTCACCAATCAGCGGGGGGCAGTCCTACAATGAGCAGTTCTTC. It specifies CASSPISGGQSYNEQFF.

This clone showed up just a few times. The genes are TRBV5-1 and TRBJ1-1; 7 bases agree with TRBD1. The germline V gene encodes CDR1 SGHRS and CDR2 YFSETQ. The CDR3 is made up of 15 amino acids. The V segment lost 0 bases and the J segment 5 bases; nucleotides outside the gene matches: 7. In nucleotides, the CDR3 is TGCGCCAGCAGCTTGGTAGGGGGCGCGGGGACTGAAGCTTTCTTT. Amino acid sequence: CASSLVGGAGTEAFF.

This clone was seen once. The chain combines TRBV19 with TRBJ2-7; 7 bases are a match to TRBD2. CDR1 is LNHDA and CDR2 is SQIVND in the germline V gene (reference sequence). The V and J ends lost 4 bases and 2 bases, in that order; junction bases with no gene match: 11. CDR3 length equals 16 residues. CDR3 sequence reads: CASSSIGRAGPYEQYF. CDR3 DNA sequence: TGTGCCAGTAGTAGTATAGGGAGGGCAGGGCCCTACGAGCAGTACTTC.

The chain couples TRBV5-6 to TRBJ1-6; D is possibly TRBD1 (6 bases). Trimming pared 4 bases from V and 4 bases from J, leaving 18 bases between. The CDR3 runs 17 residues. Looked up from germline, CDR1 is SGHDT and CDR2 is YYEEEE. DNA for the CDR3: TGTGCCAGCAGCCTGGTAGGGCAGGGGTCATATAATTCACCCCTCCACTTT. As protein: CASSLVGQGSYNSPLHF.

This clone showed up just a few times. In DNA, the CDR3 is TGTGCCAGCAGTTACCTAACGGGGGGAGGCACCGGGGAGCTGTTTTTT. Its protein is CASSYLTGGGTGELFF. The chain joins TRBV6-6 to TRBJ2-2, with 7 bases identical to TRBD2. CDR1 MNHNY and CDR2 SVGAGI come from the germline V gene (reference sequence). V was pared by 2 bases and J by 4 bases, with 7 bases of the junction left unmatched. The CDR3 is 16 amino acids.

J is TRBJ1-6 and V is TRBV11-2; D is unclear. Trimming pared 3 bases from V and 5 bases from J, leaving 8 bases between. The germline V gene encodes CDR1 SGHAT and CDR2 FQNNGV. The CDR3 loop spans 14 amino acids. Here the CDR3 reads CASSFAGNNSPLHF. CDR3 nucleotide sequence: TGTGCCAGCAGCTTTGCGGGGAATAATTCACCCCTCCACTTT.

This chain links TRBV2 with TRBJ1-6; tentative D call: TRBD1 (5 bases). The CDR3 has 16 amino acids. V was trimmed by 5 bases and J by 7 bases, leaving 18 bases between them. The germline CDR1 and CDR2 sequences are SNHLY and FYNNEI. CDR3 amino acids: CASSLTVGGRNSPLHF. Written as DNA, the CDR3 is TGTGCCAGCAGTCTGACCGTGGGGGGGAGAAATTCACCCCTCCACTTT.

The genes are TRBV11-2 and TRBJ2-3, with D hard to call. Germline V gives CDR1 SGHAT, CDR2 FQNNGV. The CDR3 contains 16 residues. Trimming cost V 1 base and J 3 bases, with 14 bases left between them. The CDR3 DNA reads TGTGCCAGCAGCTTAGTGAGGTCGCTAGGAACAGATACGCAGTATTTT. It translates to CASSLVRSLGTDTQYF.

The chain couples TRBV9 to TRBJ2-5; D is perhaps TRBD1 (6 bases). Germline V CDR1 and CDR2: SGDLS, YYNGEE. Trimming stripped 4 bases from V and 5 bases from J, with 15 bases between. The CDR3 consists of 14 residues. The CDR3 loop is CASSQIQGGETQYF. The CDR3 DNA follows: TGTGCCAGCAGCCAAATACAGGGTGGCGAGACCCAGTACTTC.

As DNA, the CDR3 is TGCGCCAGCAGCCAAGATGGTCTCCAAATGCGGGGGGAGCTGTTTTTT. Translating gives CASSQDGLQMRGELFF. The chain joins TRBV4-1 to TRBJ2-2; D is ambiguous. The CDR3 consists of 16 residues. CDR1 is MGHRA, CDR2 YSYEKL, per germline. V was cut by 0 bases and J by 8 bases, with 16 bases left in between.

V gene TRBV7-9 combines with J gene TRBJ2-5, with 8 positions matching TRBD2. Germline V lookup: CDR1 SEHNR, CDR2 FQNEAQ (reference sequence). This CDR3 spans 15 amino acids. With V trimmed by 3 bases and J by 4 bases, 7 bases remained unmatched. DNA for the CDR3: TGTGCCAGCAGCTTCTCCGCCGGGGGGGGAGAGACCCAGTACTTC. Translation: CASSFSAGGGETQYF.

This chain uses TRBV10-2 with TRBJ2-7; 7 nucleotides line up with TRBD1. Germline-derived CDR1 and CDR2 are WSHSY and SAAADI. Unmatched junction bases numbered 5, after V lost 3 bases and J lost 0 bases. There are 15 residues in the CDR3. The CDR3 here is CASSEQGYPSYEQYF. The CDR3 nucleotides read TGCGCCAGCAGTGAACAGGGGTACCCCTCCTACGAGCAGTACTTC.

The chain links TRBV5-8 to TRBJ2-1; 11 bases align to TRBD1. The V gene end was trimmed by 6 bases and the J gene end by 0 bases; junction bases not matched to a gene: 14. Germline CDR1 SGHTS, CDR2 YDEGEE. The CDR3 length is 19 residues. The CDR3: CASTTLRDRGGFSYNEQFF. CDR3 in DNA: TGTGCCAGCACCACACTCCGGGACAGGGGGGGATTCTCCTACAATGAGCAGTTCTTC.

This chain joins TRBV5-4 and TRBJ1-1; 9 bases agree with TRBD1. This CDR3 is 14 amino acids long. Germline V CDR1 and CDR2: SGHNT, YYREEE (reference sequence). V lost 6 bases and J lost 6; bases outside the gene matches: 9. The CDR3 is CASTSGQGVSEAFF. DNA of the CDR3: TGTGCCAGCACCTCGGGACAGGGAGTGTCTGAAGCTTTCTTT. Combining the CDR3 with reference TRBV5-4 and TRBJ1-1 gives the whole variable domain ETGVTQSPTHLIKTRGQQVTLRCSSQSGHNTVSWYQQALGQGPQFIFQYYREEENGRGNFPPRFSGLQFPNYSSELNVNALELDDSALYLCASTSGQGVSEAFFGQGTRLTVV.

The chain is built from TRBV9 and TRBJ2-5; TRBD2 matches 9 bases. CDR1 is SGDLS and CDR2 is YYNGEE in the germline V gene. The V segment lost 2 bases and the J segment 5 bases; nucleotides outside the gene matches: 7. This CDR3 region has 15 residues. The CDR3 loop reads CASSVSSGGDETQYF. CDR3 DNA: TGTGCCAGCAGCGTGAGTAGCGGGGGTGATGAGACCCAGTACTTC.

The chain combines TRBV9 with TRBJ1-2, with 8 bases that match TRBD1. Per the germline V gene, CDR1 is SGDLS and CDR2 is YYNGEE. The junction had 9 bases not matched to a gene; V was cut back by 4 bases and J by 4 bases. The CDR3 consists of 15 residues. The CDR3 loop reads CASSRSGTGPYGYTF. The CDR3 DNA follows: TGTGCCAGCAGCCGTTCGGGGACAGGTCCCTATGGCTACACCTTC. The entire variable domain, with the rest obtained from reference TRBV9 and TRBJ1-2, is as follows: DSGVTQTPKHLITATGQRVTLRCSPRSGDLSVYWYQQSLDQGLQFLIQYYNGEERAKGNILERFSAQQFPDLHSELNLSSLELGDSALYFCASSRSGTGPYGYTFGSGTRLTVV.

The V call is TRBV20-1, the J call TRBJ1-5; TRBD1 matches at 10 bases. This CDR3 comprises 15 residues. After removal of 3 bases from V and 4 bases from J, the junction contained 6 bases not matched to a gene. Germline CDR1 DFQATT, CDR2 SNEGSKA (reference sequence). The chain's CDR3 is CSASLPGQGNQPQHF. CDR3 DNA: TGCAGTGCTAGTCTTCCGGGACAGGGGAATCAGCCCCAGCATTTT.

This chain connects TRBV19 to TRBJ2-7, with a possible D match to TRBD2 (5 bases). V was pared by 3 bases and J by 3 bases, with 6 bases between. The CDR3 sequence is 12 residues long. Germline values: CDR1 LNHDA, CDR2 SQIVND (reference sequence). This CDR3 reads CASSIGGYEQYF. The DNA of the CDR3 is TGTGCCAGTAGTATCGGAGGCTACGAGCAGTACTTC.

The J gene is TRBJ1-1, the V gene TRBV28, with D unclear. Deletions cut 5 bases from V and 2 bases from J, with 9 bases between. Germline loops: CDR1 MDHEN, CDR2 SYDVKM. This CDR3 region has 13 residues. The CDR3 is CASSPPRNTEAFF. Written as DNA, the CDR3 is TGTGCCAGCAGTCCCCCGAGAAACACTGAAGCTTTCTTT.

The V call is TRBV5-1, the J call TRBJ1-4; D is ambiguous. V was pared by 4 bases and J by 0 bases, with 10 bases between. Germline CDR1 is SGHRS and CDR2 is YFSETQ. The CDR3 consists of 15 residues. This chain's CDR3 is CASSPREATNEKLFF. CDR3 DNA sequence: TGCGCCAGCAGCCCGAGAGAAGCAACTAATGAAAAACTGTTTTTT.

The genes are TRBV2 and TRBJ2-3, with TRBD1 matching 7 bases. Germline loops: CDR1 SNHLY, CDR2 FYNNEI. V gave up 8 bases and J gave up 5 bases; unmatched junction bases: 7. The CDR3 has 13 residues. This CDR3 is CASCGQGVDTQYF. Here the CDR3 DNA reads TGTGCCAGCTGCGGGCAGGGGGTAGATACGCAGTATTTT. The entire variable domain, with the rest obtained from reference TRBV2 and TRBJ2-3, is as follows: EPEVTQTPSHQVTQMGQEVILRCVPISNHLYFYWYRQILGQKVEFLVSFYNNEISEKSEIFDDQFSVERPDGSNFTLKIRSTKLEDSAMYFCASCGQGVDTQYFGPGTRLTVL.